This TCR beta chain was captured in a study of T cells after posttransplantation cyclophosphamide. CDR3 length: 11 residues. V lost 5 bases, J lost 6 bases, and 7 bases lay in between. In germline, CDR1 is DFQATT, CDR2 SNEGSKA (reference sequence). Profiling relied on immunoSEQ multiplex PCR, and the TCRdb table lists in-frame clones only, not all of them. The table lists tens of thousands of clones, with no singletons. The chain uses TRBV20-1 and TRBJ2-2, with D tentatively TRBD2 (5 bases). Material: PBMCs. The TCR comes from a woman aged 55-75 years in good health, CMV-negative, and a related stem cell transplant donor. The chain's CDR3 is CSAPRAGELFF. The CDR3 DNA reads as TGCAGTGCTCCGAGGGCCGGGGAGCTGTTTTTT.